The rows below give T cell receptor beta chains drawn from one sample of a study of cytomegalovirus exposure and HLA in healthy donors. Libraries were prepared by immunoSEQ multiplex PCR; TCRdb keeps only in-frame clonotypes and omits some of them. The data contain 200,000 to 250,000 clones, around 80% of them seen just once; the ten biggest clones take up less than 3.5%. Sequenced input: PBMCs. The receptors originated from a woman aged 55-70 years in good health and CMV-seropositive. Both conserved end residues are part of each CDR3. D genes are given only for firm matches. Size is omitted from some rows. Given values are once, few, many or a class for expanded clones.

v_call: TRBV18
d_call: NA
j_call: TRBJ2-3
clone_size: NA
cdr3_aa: CASSPPGGDTQYF
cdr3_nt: TGTGCCAGCTCACCACCCGGGGGAGATACGCAGTATTTT

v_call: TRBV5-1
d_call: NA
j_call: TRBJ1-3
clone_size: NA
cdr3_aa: CASSPGAAEGNTIYF
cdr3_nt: TGCGCCAGCAGCCCGGGAGCAGCAGAAGGAAACACCATATATTTT

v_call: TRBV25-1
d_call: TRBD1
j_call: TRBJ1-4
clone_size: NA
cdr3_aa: CASSPLTGKGSNEKLFF
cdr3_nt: TGTGCCAGCAGTCCCTTGACAGGGAAGGGGTCAAATGAAAAACTGTTTTTT

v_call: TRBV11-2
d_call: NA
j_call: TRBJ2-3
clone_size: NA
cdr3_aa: CASSSGTSTDTQYF
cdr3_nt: TGTGCCAGCAGCTCTGGGACTAGCACAGATACGCAGTATTTT

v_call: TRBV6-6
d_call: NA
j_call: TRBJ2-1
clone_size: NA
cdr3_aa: CASSYAWSSYNEQFF
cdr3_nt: TGTGCCAGCAGTTACGCCTGGAGCTCCTACAATGAGCAGTTCTTC

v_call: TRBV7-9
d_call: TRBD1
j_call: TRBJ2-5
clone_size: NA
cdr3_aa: CASSPGQVAETQYF
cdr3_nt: TGTGCCAGCAGCCCAGGACAGGTCGCAGAGACCCAGTACTTC

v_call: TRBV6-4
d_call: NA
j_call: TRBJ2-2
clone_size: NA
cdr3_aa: CASSDKLGATGELFF
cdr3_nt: TGTGCCAGCAGTGACAAGCTTGGGGCCACCGGGGAGCTGTTTTTT

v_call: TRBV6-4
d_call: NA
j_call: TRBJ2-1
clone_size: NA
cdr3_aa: CASSDRRGQPDNEQFF
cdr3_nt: TGTGCCAGCAGTGACCGCCGCGGACAGCCAGACAATGAGCAGTTCTTC

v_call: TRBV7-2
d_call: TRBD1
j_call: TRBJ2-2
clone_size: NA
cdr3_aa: CASSPQGPGELFF
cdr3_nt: TGTGCCAGCAGCCCACAGGGGCCCGGGGAGCTGTTTTTT

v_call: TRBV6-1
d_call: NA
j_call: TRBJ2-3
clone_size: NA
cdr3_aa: CATATGKSSTDTQYF
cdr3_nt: TGTGCCACGGCTACAGGGAAATCTAGCACAGATACGCAGTATTTT

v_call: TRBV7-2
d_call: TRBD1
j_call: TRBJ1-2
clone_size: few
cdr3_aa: CASRTGTVRNYGYTF
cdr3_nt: TGTGCCAGCAGGACCGGGACAGTAAGAAACTATGGCTACACCTTC

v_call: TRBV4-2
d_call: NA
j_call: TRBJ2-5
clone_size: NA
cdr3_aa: CASSQDRGKGEAQYF
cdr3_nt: TGTGCCAGCAGCCAGGACCGGGGGAAAGGAGAGGCCCAGTACTTC

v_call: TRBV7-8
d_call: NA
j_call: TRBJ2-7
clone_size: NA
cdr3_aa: CASSLVQQSYEQYF
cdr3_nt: TGTGCCAGCAGCTTAGTACAACAGTCCTACGAGCAGTACTTC

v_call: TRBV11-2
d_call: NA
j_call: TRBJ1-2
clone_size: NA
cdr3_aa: CASSFSTTNYGYTF
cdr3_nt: TGTGCCAGCAGCTTTTCAACAACGAACTATGGCTACACCTTC

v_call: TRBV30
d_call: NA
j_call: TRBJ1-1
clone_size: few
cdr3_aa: CAWSLTVNTEAFF
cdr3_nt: TGTGCCTGGAGCTTAACGGTGAACACTGAAGCTTTCTTT